What follows is one T cell receptor (beta chain) and its context. This clonotype was seen more than once but under ten times. Its antigen is unknown. It has no much larger one-base neighbor in the sample; base qualities were not kept. Counted from cysteine to phenylalanine, this CDR3 has 17 amino acids. Just CDR3 DNA is preserved here, 51 bases in frame from base 1. The germline V gene gives CDR1 as SGHRS and CDR2 as YFSETQ. After removal of 2 bases from V and 0 bases from J, the junction retains 6 bases not matched to a gene. The time point label of this sample denotes: approximately 47 days after influenza vaccine administration. The data were taken from a study of response to subunit inactivated influenza vaccine (dated by TCRdb to between 2018 and 2020). Turning to the overall study: The study used deep quantitative T cell receptor repertoire profiling to track responses to a trivalent subunit inactivated influenza vaccine.

To prepare the library, RT-PCR was applied. The instrument was an Illumina HiSeq 2500. TCRdb trimmed the raw reads at Q25, called clones with MiXCR and kept productive beta chains. CDR3 protein duplicates are merged, each entry listing the most common genes and DNA. This sample lists about 480,000 distinct CDR3 sequences; 9.5% to 13% were detected once. Jointly, the top ten make up roughly 12% of the sample. Study-wide findings and limitations: The authors suggested that each seasonal influenza vaccination may recruit only a limited number of new T cells.

The starting material was PBMCs from blood, obtained 45 days after vaccination. This TCR was sampled from a man between 45 and 60 years old who received an inactivated influenza vaccine. Donor details come from another sample of the same person, matched by shared clones. The chain is encoded by TRBV5-1 joined to TRBJ2-1; TRBD2 aligns with 9 central bases. CDR3 protein: CASSLSGGSSSYNEQFF. The bases are TGCGCCAGCAGCTTAAGCGGGGGGTCGAGCTCCTACAATGAGCAGTTCTTC. The CDR3, completed at both ends by the reference TRBV5-1 and TRBJ2-1 genes, gives the full variable domain KAGVTQTPRYLIKTRGQQVTLSCSPISGHRSVSWYQQTPGQGLQFLFEYFSETQRNKGNFPGRFSGRQFSNSRSEMNVSTLELGDSALYLCASSLSGGSSSYNEQFFGPGTRLTVL.